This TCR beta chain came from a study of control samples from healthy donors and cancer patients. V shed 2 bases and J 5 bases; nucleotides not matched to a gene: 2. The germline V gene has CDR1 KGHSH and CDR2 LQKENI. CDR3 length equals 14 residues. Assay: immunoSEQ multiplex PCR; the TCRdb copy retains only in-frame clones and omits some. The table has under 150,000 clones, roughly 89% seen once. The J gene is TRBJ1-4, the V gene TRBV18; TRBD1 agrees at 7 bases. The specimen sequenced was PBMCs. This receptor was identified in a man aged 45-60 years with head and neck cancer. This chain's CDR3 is CASSPSRGNEKLFF. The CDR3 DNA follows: TGTGCCAGCTCACCAAGCAGGGGGAATGAAAAACTGTTTTTT.